The TCR beta chain described here comes from a study of T cell repertoires in cytomegalovirus infection. Study-level results: CMV-specific TCR beta clonotypes restricted by HLA-C dominated the ex vivo response.

TCRdb processed the reads anew with MiXCR; each CDR3 protein has one entry. The data hold approximately 150,000 distinct CDR3 sequences, with about 15% observed a single time. The CDR3 is 15 amino acids. Germline CDR1 is SGHDT and CDR2 is YYEEEE. Deletions cut 3 bases from V and 6 bases from J, with 17 bases between. On this clonotype: As yet, its antigen is unknown.

This TCR was sampled from a human donor in good health (CMV status not recorded). Some clones in this sample may be carry-over from other donors' samples. The sequenced sample consisted of CD8+ T cells from PBMCs. This chain joins TRBV5-6 and TRBJ2-3; D call uncertain. CDR3 in DNA: TGTGCCAGCAGCTCTCGACCAATCTCGGTTGATACGCAGTATTTT. Its protein product is CASSSRPISVDTQYF.